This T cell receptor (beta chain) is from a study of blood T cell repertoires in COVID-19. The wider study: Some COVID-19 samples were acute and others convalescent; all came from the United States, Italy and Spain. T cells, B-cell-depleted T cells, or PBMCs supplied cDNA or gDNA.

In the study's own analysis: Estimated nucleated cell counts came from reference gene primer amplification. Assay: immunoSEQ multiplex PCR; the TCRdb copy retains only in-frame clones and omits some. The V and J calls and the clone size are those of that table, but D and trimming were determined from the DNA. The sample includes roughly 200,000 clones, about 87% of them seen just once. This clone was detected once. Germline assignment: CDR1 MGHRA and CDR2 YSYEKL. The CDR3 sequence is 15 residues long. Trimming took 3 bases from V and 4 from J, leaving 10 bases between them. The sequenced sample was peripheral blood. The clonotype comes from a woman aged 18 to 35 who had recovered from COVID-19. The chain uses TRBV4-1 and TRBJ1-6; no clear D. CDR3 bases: TGCGCCAGCAGCCACCTCAGGTTATATAATTCACCCCTCCACTTT. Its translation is CASSHLRLYNSPLHF.